Below, 7 T cell receptor beta chains from the same sample are listed, as sequenced in a study of tissue T cells after allogeneic stem cell transplantation. Sequenced by immunoSEQ multiplex PCR; TCRdb stores in-frame clones only, minus some. The sample yields 2,700 or so clones, approximately 70% seen once. Enrolled prospectively were adult allogeneic hematopoietic cell transplant recipients whose graft-versus-host disease was steroid-refractory. Sequenced material: colon tissue, taken at autopsy. The receptors derive from a male patient older than 55 with steroid-refractory graft-versus-host disease after an allogeneic stem cell transplant. Some T cells here may be from the graft donor.

This chain joins TRBV30 and TRBJ1-3; weak D call: TRBD1 (5 bases). The germline V gene has CDR1 GTSNPN and CDR2 SVGIG (reference sequence). The ends were cut back, 6 bases at V and 2 bases at J, with 20 bases in the middle. The CDR3 sequence is 16 residues long. This CDR3 reads CACSHRGRGTGNTIYF. The DNA for the CDR3 is TGTGCCTGTTCCCACCGAGGGAGGGGAACTGGAAACACCATATATTTT.

The chain links TRBV5-1 to TRBJ2-2; 11 nucleotides align to TRBD1. This CDR3 is built from 19 residues. CDR1 and CDR2 (germline): SGHRS, YFSETQ. V gave up 0 bases and J gave up 1 base; unmatched junction bases: 8. CDR3 residues: CASSLVGQGAPGNTGELFF. The CDR3 DNA follows: TGCGCCAGCAGCTTGGTTGGACAGGGGGCCCCGGGGAACACCGGGGAGCTGTTTTTT.

The sample holds a few counts of this clone. The chain uses TRBV6-4 and TRBJ2-3; a possible D gene is TRBD1 (6 bases). CDR1 MRHNA and CDR2 SNTAGT come from the germline V gene. This CDR3 comprises 12 residues. V lost 6 bases, J lost 9 bases, and 13 bases lay in between. This chain's CDR3 is CASSEQGSTQYF. The CDR3 nucleotides read TGTGCCAGCAGCGAACAGGGCTCCACGCAGTATTTT.

This rearrangement joins TRBV11-2 to TRBJ2-2; D might be TRBD2 (6 bases). V lost 3 bases and J lost 0, with 11 bases in between. The CDR3 totals 16 residues. Germline V gives CDR1 SGHAT, CDR2 FQNNGV. CDR3 in DNA: TGTGCCAGCAGCTTTCAAGTAGCGGCGAACACCGGGGAGCTGTTTTTT. Protein: CASSFQVAANTGELFF.

As to this clone: One end of the junction is discordant with germline, which a read error may explain. Other DNA sequences within the sample encode an identical CDR3. V gene TRBV30 combines with J gene TRBJ1-2; 8 bases are shared with TRBD1. Germline V gene sequence: CDR1 GTSNPN, CDR2 SVGIG (reference sequence). The CDR3 consists of 14 residues. Here the CDR3 reads CAWSLDRGFYGYTF. DNA for the CDR3: TGTGCCTGGAGTTTAGACAGGGGATTCTATGGCTACACTTTC.

J is TRBJ1-4 and V is TRBV5-1; D unclear. Germline CDR1 is SGHRS and CDR2 is YFSETQ. V was trimmed by 2 bases and J by 4 bases, leaving 12 bases between them. This CDR3 comprises 15 residues. In DNA, the CDR3 is TGCGCCAGCAGCTTCTCGGGGTCTAATAATGAAAAACTGTTTTTT. As protein: CASSFSGSNNEKLFF.

In its sample, this clone is large. The V and J genes are TRBV30 and TRBJ1-6, with a tentative D call TRBD1 (5 bases). Germline values: CDR1 GTSNPN, CDR2 SVGIG (reference sequence). The V end lost 3 bases, the J end lost 8 bases, and 17 bases lay between the germline ends. The CDR3 is 15 residues long. The CDR3, as DNA: TGTGCCTGGAGCGGTTTCGGGACCTCTTATTCACCCCTCCACTTT. It yields the protein CAWSGFGTSYSPLHF.